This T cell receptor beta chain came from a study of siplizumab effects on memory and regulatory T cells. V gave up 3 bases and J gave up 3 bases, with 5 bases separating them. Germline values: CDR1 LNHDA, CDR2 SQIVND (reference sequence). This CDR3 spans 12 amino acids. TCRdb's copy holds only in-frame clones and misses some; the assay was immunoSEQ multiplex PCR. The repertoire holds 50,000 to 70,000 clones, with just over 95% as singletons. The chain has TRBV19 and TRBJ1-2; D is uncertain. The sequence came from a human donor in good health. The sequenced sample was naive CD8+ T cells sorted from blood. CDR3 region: CASSITDYGYTF. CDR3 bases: TGTGCCAGTAGTATTACGGACTATGGCTACACCTTC.